Included here is one T cell receptor (beta chain) sequence, with context. The germline gives CDR1 SEHNR, CDR2 FQNEAQ (reference sequence). Trimming removed 5 bases at V and 7 bases at J, with 20 bases between. The CDR3 is 15 amino acids. This sample was taken from a study of shared clonotypes between healthy human individuals. Memory CD4+ cells were the fraction left after CD45RA+ naive selection. Profiled with immunoSEQ multiplex PCR; TCRdb holds only in-frame clones, not every one. Of 2.3 million or so clones listed, just over 90% were seen once; the top ten hold 0.39%. This TCR came from a man between 18 and 29 years old in good health. Some clones in this sample may be carry-over from other donors' samples. The sample comprised naive CD4+ T cells from PBMCs. Subset denoted: CD45RA+ positively selected. This sequence joins TRBV7-9 and TRBJ1-1; possibly TRBD1 for D (5 bases). The DNA for the CDR3 is TGTGCCAGCAGCCGGGACCGTTTCAAGTGGGGTGAAGCTTTCTTT. It specifies CASSRDRFKWGEAFF.